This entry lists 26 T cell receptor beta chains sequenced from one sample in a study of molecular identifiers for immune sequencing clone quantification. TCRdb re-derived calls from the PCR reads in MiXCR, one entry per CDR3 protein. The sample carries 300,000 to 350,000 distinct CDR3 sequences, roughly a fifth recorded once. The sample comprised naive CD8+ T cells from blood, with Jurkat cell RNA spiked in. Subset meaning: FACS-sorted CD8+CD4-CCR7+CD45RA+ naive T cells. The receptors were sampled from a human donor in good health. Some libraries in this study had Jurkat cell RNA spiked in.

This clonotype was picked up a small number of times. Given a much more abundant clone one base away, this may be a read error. CDR3 nucleotide sequence: TGTGCCAGCAGGGCCGGGACAGGGGATTACGAGCAGTACTTC. Amino acids: CASRAGTGDYEQYF. The chain recombines TRBV27 with TRBJ2-7, with 10 bases lining up with TRBD1. There are 14 residues in the CDR3. V dropped 6 bases and J dropped 4; count of bases not matched to a gene: 6. Germline V CDR1 and CDR2: MNHEY, SMNVEV (reference sequence).

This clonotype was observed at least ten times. The CDR3 DNA reads TGCAGTGCTAGACCACGGGACAGGGGATACGAGCAGTACTTC. Translating gives CSARPRDRGYEQYF. The V gene is TRBV20-1, the J gene TRBJ2-7; 10 bases agree with TRBD1. The germline V gene encodes CDR1 DFQATT and CDR2 SNEGSKA (reference sequence). The CDR3 covers 14 residues. Trimming cost V 2 bases and J 4 bases; bases outside gene matches: 5.

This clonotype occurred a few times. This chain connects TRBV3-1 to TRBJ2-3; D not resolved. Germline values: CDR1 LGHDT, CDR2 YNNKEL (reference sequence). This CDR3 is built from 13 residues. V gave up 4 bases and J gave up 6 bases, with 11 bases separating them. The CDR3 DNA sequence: TGTGCCAGCAGCCCCGCGAGAAAGGATACGCAGTATTTT. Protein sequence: CASSPARKDTQYF.

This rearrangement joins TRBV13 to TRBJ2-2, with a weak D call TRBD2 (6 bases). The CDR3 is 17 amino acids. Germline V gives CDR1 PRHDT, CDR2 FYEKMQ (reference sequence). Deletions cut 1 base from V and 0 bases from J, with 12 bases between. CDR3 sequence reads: CASSLVPGAANTGELFF. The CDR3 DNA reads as TGTGCCAGCAGCTTAGTGCCGGGAGCGGCGAACACCGGGGAGCTGTTTTTT. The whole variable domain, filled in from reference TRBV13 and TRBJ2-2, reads AAGVIQSPRHLIKEKRETATLKCYPIPRHDTVYWYQQGPGQDPQFLISFYEKMQSDKGSIPDRFSAQQFSDYHSELNMSSLELGDSALYFCASSLVPGAANTGELFFGEGSRLTVL.

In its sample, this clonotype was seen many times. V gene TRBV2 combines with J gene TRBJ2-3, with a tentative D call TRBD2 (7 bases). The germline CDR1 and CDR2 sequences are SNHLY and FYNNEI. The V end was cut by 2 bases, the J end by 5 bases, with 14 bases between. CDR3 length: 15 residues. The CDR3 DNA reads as TGTGCCAGCAGTGAAATGGGGGAGGGGGGAGATACGCAGTATTTT. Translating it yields CASSEMGEGGDTQYF.

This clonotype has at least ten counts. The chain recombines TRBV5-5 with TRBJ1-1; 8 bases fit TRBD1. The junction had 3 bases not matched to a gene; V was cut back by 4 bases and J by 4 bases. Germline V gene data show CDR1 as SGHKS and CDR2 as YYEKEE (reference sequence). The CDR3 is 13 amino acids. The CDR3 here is CASSEGTGTEAFF. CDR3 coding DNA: TGTGCCAGCAGCGAGGGGACAGGCACTGAAGCTTTCTTT.

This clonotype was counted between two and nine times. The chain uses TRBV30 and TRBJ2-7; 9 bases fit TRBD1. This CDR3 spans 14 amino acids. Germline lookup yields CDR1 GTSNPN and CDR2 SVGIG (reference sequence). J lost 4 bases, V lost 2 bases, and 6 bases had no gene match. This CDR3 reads CAWSSGQGGYEQYF. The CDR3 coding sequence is TGTGCCTGGAGTTCGGGACAGGGTGGGTACGAGCAGTACTTC.

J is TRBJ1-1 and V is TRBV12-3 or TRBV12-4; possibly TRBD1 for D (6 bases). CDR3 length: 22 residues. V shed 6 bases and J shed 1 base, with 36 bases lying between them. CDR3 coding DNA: TGTGCCAGCAGGCTACCAACCTTTTCTGGGGCTAGGACAGTGTCAGAGAACACTGAAGCTTTCTTT. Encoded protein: CASRLPTFSGARTVSENTEAFF.

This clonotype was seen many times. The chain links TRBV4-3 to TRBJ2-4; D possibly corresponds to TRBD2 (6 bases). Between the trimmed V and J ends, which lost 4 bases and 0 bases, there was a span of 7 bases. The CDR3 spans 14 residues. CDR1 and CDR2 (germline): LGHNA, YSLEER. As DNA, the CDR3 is TGCGCCAGCAGCCCGGGGGTAGCCAAAAACATTCAGTACTTC. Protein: CASSPGVAKNIQYF.

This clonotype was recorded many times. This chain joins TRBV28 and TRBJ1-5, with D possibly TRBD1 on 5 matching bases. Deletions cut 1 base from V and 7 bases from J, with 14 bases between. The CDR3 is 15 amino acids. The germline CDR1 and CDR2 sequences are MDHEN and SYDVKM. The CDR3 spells CASSLFRGDGQPQHF. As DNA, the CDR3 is TGTGCCAGCAGTTTATTTCGGGGGGATGGCCAGCCCCAGCATTTT.

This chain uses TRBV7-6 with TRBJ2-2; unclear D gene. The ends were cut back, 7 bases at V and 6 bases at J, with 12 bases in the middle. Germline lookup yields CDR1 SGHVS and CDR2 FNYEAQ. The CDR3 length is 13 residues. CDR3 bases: TGTGCCAGCACCCCCGGGTTGTCCGGGGAGCTGTTTTTT. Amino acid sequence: CASTPGLSGELFF.

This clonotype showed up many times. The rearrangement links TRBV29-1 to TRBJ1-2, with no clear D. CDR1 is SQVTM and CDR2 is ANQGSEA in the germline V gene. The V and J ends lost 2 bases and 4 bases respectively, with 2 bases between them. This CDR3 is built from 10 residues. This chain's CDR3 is CSVETYGYTF. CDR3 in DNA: TGCAGCGTTGAAACCTATGGCTACACCTTC.

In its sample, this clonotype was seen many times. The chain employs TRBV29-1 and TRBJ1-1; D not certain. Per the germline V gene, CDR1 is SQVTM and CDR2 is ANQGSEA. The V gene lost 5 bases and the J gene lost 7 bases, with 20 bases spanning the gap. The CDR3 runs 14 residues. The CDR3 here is CSVSSPGRFDEAFF. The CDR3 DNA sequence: TGCAGCGTTTCTAGTCCCGGGAGGTTCGATGAAGCTTTCTTT.

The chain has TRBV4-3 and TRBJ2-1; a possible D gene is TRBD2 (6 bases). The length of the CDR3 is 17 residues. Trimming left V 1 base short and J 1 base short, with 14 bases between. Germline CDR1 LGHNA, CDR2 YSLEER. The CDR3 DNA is TGCGCCAGCAGCCAAGCTCGGAGGGTCGCGTCCTACAATGAGCAGTTCTTC. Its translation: CASSQARRVASYNEQFF.

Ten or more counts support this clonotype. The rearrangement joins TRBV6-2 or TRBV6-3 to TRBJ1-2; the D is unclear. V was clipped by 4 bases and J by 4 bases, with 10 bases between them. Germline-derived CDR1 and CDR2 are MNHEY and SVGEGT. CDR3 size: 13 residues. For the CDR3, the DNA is TGTGCCAGCAGTTCGGTCGGACCCTATGGCTACACCTTC. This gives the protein CASSSVGPYGYTF.

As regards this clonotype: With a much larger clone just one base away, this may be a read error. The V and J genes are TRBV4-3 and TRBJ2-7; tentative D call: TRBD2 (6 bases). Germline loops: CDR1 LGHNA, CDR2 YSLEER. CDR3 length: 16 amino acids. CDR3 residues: CASGQDQVGAGHEQYF. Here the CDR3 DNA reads TGCGCCAGCGGCCAAGATCAGGTGGGAGCGGGCCACGAGCAGTACTTC.

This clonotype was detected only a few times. This CDR3 is CASSPDSGGYEQYF. CDR3 DNA: TGTGCCAGCTCACCGGATAGCGGGGGTTACGAGCAGTACTTC. The rearrangement joins TRBV18 to TRBJ2-7; 9 nucleotides line up with TRBD2. After removal of 3 bases from V and 4 bases from J, the junction contained 4 bases not matched to a gene. CDR1 is KGHSH, CDR2 LQKENI, per germline. The CDR3 runs 14 residues.

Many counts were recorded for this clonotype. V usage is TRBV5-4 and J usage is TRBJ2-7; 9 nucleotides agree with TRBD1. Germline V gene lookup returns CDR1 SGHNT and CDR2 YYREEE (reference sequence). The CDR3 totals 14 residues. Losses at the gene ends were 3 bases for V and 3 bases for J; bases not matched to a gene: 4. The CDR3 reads CASSYGQGHYEQYF. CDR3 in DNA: TGTGCCAGCAGCTACGGACAGGGGCACTACGAGCAGTACTTC.

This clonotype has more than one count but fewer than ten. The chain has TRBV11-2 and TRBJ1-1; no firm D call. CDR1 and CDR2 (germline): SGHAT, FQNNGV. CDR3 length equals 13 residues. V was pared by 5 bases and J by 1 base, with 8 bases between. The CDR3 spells CASSAMANTEAFF. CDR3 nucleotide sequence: TGTGCCAGCAGCGCGATGGCGAACACTGAAGCTTTCTTT.

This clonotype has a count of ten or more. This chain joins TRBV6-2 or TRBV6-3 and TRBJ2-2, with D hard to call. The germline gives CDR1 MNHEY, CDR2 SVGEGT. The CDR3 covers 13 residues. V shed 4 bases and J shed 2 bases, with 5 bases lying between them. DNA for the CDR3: TGTGCCAGCAGTTCCACCAACACCGGGGAGCTGTTTTTT. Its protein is CASSSTNTGELFF.

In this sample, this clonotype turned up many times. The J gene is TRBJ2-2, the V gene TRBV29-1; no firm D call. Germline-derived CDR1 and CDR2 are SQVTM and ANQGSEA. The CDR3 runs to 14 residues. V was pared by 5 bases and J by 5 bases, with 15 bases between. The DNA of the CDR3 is TGCAGCGTTCTGGAGCAGGCTTATACCGGGGAGCTGTTTTTT. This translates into CSVLEQAYTGELFF.

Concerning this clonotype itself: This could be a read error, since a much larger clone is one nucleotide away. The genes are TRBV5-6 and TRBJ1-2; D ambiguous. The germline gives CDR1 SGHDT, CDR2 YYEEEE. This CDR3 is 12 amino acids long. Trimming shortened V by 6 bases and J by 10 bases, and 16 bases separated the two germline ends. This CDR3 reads CASNSQSPPYTF. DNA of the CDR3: TGTGCCAGCAACTCTCAGTCCCCTCCCTACACCTTC.

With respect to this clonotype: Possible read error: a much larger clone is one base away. Here the CDR3 reads CASGLGQNEQYF. The CDR3 DNA sequence: TGTGCCAGCGGCTTAGGTCAGAACGAGCAGTACTTC. V usage is TRBV13 and J usage is TRBJ2-7; D gene ambiguous. The CDR3 contains 12 residues. The germline gives CDR1 PRHDT, CDR2 FYEKMQ (reference sequence).

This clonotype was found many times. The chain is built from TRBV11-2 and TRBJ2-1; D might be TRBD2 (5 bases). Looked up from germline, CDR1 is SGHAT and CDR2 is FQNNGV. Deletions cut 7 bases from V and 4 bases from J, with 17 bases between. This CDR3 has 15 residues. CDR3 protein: CASNPLSGNYNEQFF. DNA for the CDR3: TGTGCCAGCAACCCACTTTCCGGGAATTACAATGAGCAGTTCTTC.

The CDR3 region has the DNA TGCGCCAGCAGTGAGCACAGGGGAGCCCAGCCCCAGCATTTT. As protein: CASSEHRGAQPQHF. J is TRBJ1-5 and V is TRBV10-2, with TRBD1 matching 7 bases. V lost 2 bases and J lost 7; bases outside the gene matches: 5. Germline CDR1 and CDR2: WSHSY and SAAADI. The CDR3 covers 14 residues.

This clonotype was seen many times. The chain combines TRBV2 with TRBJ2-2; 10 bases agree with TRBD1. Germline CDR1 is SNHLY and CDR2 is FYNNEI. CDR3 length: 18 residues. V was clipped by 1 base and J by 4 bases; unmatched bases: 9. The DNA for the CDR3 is TGTGCCAGCAGTGAAGATCGCGACAGGGGGCGTAGCACCGGGGAGCTGTTTTTT. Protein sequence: CASSEDRDRGRSTGELFF.